This T cell receptor (beta chain) was found in a study of CD8+CD57+ T cells in acquired aplastic anemia. Background on the study: CD4+ and CD8+ cells, once sorted, gave DNA averaging roughly 3.2 ug. Healthy donor sequencing depth: 9 million to 10.8 million CD4+, some 11 million CD8+ reads. Overall study findings and caveats: Significant differences in CD8+ Simpson's diversity were not observed between patients and controls. Almost 30 shared CD8+ CDR3s appeared highly expressed within patients' immunodominant clones.

With regard to this clonotype: Its antigen is currently unknown.

Genomic DNA acted as the template from which TCR beta VDJ combination and CDR3 sequence profiling were carried out. TCRdb re-called the reads through MiXCR, storing one row per CDR3 protein. The sample has over 100,000 distinct CDR3 sequences, 41% seen once. The sample was sorted CD4+, CD8+, or CD8+CD57+ T cells (not recorded which) from PBMCs. This clonotype was obtained from a human donor in good health, serving as a control.

The CDR3 DNA is TGTGCCAGCCTTCCACAGGGGCGGCTCAGCACTGAAGCTTTCTTT. As protein: CASLPQGRLSTEAFF. The chain has TRBV2 and TRBJ1-1; 7 nucleotides match TRBD1. The germline V gene has CDR1 SNHLY and CDR2 FYNNEI. V shed 8 bases, J shed 4 bases, and the junction held 13 bases outside the gene matches. The CDR3 runs to 15 residues.